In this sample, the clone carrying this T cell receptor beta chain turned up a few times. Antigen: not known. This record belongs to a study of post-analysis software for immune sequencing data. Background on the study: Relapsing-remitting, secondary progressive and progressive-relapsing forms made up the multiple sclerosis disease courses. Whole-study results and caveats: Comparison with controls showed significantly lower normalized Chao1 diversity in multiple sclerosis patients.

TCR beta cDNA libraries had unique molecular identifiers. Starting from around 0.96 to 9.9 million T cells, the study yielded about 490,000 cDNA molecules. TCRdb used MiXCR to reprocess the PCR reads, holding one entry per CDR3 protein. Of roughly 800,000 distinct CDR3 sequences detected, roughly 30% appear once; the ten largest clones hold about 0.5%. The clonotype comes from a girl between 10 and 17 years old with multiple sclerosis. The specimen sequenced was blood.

This chain's CDR3 is CASSPTAGRRTDTQYF. In DNA form, the CDR3 reads TGTGCCAGCAGCCCAACGGCGGGTAGGCGAACAGATACGCAGTATTTT. V is TRBV7-9 and J is TRBJ2-3; weak D call: TRBD2 (5 bases). Germline CDR1 is SEHNR and CDR2 is FQNEAQ (reference sequence). There are 16 residues in the CDR3. V lost 5 bases to trimming and J lost 3 bases, with 18 bases between them.